This T cell receptor (beta chain) was captured in a study of Graves' ophthalmopathy and Graves' hyperthyroidism. Many counts were recorded for this clonotype. RNA transcripts yielded amplified TCR beta CDR3 regions. The first round was an RT-PCR with HTBI primers, and the second round was a multiplex PCR. TCRdb processed the multiplex PCR reads anew with MiXCR; each CDR3 protein has one entry. The sample has about 1.1 million distinct CDR3 sequences, roughly 35% seen once; the top ten hold 11%. V lost 6 bases to trimming and J lost 0 bases; unmatched junction nucleotides: 12. Per the germline V gene, CDR1 is SNHLY and CDR2 is FYNNEI. The CDR3 spans 18 residues.

The sample consisted of peripheral blood or thyroid tissue (not recorded which). The chain carries TRBV2 and TRBJ2-5, with 11 bases identical to TRBD2. The source is an adult man with Graves' hyperthyroidism. The CDR3 loop is CASSRPTGTSGHQETQYF. CDR3 nucleotide sequence: TGTGCCAGCAGCCGACCCACAGGGACTAGCGGTCACCAAGAGACCCAGTACTTC. Combining the CDR3 with reference TRBV2 and TRBJ2-5 gives the whole variable domain EPEVTQTPSHQVTQMGQEVILRCVPISNHLYFYWYRQILGQKVEFLVSFYNNEISEKSEIFDDQFSVERPDGSNFTLKIRSTKLEDSAMYFCASSRPTGTSGHQETQYFGPGTRLLVL.